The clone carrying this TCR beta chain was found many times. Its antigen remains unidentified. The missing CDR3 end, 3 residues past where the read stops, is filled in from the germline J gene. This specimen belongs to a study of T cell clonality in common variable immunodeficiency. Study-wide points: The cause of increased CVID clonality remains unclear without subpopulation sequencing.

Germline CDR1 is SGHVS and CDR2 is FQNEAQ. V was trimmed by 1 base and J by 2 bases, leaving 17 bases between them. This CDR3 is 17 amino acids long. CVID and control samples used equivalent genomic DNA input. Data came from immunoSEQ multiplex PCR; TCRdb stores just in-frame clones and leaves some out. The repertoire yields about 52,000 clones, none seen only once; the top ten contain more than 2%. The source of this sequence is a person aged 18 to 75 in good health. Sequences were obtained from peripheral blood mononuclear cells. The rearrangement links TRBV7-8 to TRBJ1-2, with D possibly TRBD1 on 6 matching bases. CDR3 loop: CASSLVYRASQNYGYTF. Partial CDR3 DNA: TGTGCCAGCAGCTTAGTCTACAGGGCCTCTCAAAACTATGGC.